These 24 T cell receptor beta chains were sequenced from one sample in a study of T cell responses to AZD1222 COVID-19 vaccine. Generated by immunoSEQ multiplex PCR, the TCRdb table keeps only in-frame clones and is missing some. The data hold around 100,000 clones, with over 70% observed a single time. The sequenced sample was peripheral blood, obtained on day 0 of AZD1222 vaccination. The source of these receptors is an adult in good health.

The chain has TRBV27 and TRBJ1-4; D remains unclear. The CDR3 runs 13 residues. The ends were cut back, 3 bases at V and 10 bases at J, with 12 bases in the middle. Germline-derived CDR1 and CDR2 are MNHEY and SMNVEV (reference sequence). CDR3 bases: TGTGCCAGCAGTTTGACCGCTTTGGGAAAACTGTTTTTT. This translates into CASSLTALGKLFF. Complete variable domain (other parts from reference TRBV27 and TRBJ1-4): EAQVTQNPRYLITVTGKKLTVTCSQNMNHEYMSWYRQDPGLGLRQIYYSMNVEVTDKGDVPEGYKVSRKEKRNFPLILESPSPNQTSLYFCASSLTALGKLFFGSGTQLSVL.

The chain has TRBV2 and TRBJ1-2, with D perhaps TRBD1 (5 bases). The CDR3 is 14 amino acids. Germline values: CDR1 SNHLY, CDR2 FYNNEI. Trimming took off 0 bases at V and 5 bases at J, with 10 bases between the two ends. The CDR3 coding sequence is TGTGCCAGCAGTGAAGCGGGACCCTCATATGGCTACACCTTC. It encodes CASSEAGPSYGYTF.

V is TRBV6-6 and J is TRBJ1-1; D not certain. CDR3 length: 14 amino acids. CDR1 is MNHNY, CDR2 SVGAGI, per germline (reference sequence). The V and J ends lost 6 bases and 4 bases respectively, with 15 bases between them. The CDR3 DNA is TGTGCCAGCAGGGTAGACCCCCGGGGCACTGAAGCTTTCTTT. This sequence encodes CASRVDPRGTEAFF.

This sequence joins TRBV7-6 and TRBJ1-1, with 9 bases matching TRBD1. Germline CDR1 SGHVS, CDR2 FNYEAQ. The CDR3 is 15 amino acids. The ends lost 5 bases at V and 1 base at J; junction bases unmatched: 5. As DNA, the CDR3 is TGTGCCAGCAGCCCGGGACAGGGAGGGAACACTGAAGCTTTCTTT. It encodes CASSPGQGGNTEAFF.

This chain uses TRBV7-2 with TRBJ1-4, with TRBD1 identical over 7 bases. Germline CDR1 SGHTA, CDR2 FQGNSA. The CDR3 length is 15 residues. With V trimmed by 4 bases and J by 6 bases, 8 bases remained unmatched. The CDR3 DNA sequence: TGTGCCAGCAGCTCATATACAGGGGCGGATGAAAAACTGTTTTTT. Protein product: CASSSYTGADEKLFF.

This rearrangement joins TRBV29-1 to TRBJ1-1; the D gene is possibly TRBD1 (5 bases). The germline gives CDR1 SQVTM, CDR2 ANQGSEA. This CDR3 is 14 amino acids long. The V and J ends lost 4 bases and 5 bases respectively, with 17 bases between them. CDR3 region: CSVGELGARTEAFF. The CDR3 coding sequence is TGCAGCGTTGGGGAGCTCGGGGCACGAACTGAAGCTTTCTTT. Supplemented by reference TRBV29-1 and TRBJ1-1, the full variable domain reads SAVISQKPSRDICQRGTSLTIQCQVDSQVTMMFWYRQQPGQSLTLIATANQGSEATYESGFVIDKFPISRPNLTFSTLTVSNMSPEDSSIYLCSVGELGARTEAFFGQGTRLTVV.

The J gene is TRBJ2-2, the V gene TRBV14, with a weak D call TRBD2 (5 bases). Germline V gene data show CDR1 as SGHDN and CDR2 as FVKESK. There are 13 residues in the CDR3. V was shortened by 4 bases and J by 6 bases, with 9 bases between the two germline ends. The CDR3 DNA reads TGTGCCAGCAGCCTATACGGGGCCGGGGAGCTGTTTTTT. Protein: CASSLYGAGELFF.

The CDR3 DNA reads as TGTGCCAGCAGCTTAGATACACCTACCTATGGCTACACCTTC. Amino acids: CASSLDTPTYGYTF. The chain carries TRBV7-2 and TRBJ1-2; D is unclear. The germline V gene encodes CDR1 SGHTA and CDR2 FQGNSA. This CDR3 is built from 14 residues. Trimming removed 1 base at V and 4 bases at J, with 10 bases between.

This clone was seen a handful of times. This CDR3 is CASRYNSPLHF. CDR3 sequence (DNA): TGTGCCAGCAGGTATAATTCACCCCTCCACTTT. This chain links TRBV6-5 with TRBJ1-6, with D uncertain. Germline V CDR1 and CDR2: MNHEY, SVGAGI. The CDR3 extends over 11 amino acids. The V gene lost 6 bases and the J gene lost 4 bases, with 1 base spanning the gap.

The CDR3, as DNA: TGTGCCAGCAGCGGCGGACAGCAGTATGGCTACACCTTC. Its translation is CASSGGQQYGYTF. The chain links TRBV9 to TRBJ1-2; a weak D match, TRBD1 (6 bases). The germline V gene encodes CDR1 SGDLS and CDR2 YYNGEE. This CDR3 contains 13 residues. V gave up 3 bases and J gave up 5 bases, with 11 bases separating them.

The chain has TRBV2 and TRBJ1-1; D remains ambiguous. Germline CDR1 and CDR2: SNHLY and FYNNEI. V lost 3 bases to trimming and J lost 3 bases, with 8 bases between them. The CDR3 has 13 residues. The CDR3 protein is CASSENPDTEAFF. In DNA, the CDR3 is TGTGCCAGCAGTGAGAACCCGGACACTGAAGCTTTCTTT.

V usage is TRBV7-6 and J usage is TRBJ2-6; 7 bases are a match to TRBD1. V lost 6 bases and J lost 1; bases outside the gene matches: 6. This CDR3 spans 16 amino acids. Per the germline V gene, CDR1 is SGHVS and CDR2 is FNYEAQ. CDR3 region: CASSSNRGSGANVLTF. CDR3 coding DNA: TGTGCCAGCAGTTCTAACAGGGGATCTGGGGCCAACGTCCTGACTTTC. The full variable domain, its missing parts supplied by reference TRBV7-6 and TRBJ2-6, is GAGVSQSPRYKVTKRGQDVALRCDPISGHVSLYWYRQALGQGPEFLTYFNYEAQQDKSGLPNDRFSAERPEGSISTLTIQRTEQRDSAMYRCASSSNRGSGANVLTFGAGSRLTVL.

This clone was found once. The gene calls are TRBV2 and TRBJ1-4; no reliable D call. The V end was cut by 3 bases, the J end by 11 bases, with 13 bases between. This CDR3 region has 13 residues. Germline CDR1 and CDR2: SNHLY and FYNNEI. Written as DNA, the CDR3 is TGTGCCAGCAGTGACGGGAATGCGGGGAAACTGTTTTTT. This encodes CASSDGNAGKLFF.

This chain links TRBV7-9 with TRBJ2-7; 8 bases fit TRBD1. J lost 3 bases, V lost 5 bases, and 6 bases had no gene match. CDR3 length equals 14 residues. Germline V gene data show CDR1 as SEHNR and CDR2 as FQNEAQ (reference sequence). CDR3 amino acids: CASSPGTGNYEQYF. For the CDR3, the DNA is TGTGCCAGCAGCCCCGGGACAGGTAACTACGAGCAGTACTTC.

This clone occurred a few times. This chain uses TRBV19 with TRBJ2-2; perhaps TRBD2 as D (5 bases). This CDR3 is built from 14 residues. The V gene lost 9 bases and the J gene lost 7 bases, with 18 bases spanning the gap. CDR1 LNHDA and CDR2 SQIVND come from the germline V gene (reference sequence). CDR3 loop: CASTPMGAGGELFF. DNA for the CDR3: TGTGCCAGCACTCCTATGGGCGCGGGCGGGGAGCTGTTTTTT.

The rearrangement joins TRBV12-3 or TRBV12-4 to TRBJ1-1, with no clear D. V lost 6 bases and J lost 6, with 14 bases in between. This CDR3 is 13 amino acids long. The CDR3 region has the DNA TGTGCCAGCAGCCGACCGACTTACCCTGAAGCTTTCTTT. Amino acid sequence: CASSRPTYPEAFF.

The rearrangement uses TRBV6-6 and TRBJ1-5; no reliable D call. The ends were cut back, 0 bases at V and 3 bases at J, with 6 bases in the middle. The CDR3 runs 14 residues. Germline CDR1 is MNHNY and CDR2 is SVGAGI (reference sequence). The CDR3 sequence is CASSYSISNQPQHF. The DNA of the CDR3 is TGTGCCAGCAGTTACTCGATTTCCAATCAGCCCCAGCATTTT.

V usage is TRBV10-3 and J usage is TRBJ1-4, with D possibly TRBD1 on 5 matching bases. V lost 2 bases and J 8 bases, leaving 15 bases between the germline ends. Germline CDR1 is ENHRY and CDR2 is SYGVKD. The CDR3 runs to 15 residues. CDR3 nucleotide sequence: TGTGCCATCAGTGAGACCGGGGCTATGGAAGAAAAACTGTTTTTT. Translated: CAISETGAMEEKLFF.

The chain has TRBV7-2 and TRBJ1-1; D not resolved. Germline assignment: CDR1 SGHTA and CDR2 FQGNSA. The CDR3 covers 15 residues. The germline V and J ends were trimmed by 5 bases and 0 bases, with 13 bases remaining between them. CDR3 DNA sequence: TGTGCCAGCAGCCCTGGCTGGTACATGAACACTGAAGCTTTCTTT. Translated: CASSPGWYMNTEAFF.

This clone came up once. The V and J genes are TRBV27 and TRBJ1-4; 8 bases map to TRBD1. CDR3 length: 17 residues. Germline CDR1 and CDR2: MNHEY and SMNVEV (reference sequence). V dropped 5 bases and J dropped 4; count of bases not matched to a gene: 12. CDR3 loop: CASSRGQGPLFNEKLFF. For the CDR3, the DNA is TGTGCCAGCAGTCGCGGACAGGGCCCTCTCTTTAATGAAAAACTGTTTTTT.

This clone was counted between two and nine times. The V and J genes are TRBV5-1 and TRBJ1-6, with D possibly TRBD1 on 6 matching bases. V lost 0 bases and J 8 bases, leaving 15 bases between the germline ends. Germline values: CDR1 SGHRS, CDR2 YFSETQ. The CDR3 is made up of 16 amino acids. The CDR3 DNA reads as TGCGCCAGCAGCTTGGATTTCACAGGGCTGGATTCACCCCTCCACTTT. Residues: CASSLDFTGLDSPLHF.

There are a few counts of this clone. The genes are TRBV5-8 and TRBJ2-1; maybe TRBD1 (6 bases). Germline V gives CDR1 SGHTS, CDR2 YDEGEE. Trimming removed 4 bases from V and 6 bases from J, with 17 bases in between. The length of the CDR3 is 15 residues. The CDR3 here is CASSTRGQTSNEQFF. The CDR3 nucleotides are TGTGCCAGCAGCACCAGGGGCCAAACCTCCAATGAGCAGTTCTTC.

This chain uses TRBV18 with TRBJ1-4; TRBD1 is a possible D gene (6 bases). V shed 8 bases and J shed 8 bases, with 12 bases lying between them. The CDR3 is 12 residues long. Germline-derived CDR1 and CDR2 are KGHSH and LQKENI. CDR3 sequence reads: CASQQGGEKLFF. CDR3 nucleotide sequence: TGTGCCAGCCAACAGGGAGGGGAAAAACTGTTTTTT. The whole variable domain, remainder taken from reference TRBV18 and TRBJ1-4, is NAGVMQNPRHLVRRRGQEARLRCSPMKGHSHVYWYRQLPEEGLKFMVYLQKENIIDESGMPKERFSAEFPKEGPSILRIQQVVRGDSAAYFCASQQGGEKLFFGSGTQLSVL.

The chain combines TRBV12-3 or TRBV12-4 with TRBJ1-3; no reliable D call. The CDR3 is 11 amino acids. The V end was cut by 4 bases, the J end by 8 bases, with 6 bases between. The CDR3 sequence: CASSSQDTIYF. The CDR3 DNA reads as TGTGCCAGCAGTTCTCAAGACACCATATATTTT.